This entry lists 13 T cell receptor beta chains sequenced from one sample in a study of blood T cell repertoires in COVID-19. Assay: immunoSEQ multiplex PCR; the TCRdb copy retains only in-frame clones and omits some. The sample comprises about 250,000 clones, about 82% of which are singletons, and approximately 6% rests with the top ten. Source material: peripheral blood. These receptors came from an elderly woman with COVID-19, enrolled during active disease.

The V gene is TRBV30, the J gene TRBJ1-5, with D maybe TRBD1 (6 bases). Trimming removed 1 base from V and 5 bases from J, with 9 bases in between. The CDR3 has 13 amino acids. Looked up from germline, CDR1 is GTSNPN and CDR2 is SVGIG (reference sequence). The CDR3 region is CAWSADSDQPQHF. The CDR3 coding sequence is TGTGCCTGGAGTGCGGACAGCGATCAGCCCCAGCATTTT. The full variable domain, completed using reference TRBV30 and TRBJ1-5, is SQTIHQWPATLVQPVGSPLSLECTVEGTSNPNLYWYRQAAGRGLQLLFYSVGIGQISSEVPQNLSASRPQDRQFILSSKKLLLSDSGFYLCAWSADSDQPQHFGDGTRLSIL.

This sequence joins TRBV25-1 and TRBJ1-6; 7 nucleotides align to TRBD1. The CDR3 is 13 residues long. CDR1 is MGHDK, CDR2 SYGVNS, per germline. V was pared by 6 bases and J by 6 bases, with 2 bases of the junction left unmatched. This CDR3 reads CASRGQFNSPLHF. In DNA, the CDR3 is TGTGCCAGCAGGGGACAGTTTAATTCACCCCTCCACTTT.

The chain has TRBV28 and TRBJ1-3; D remains ambiguous. CDR1 is MDHEN and CDR2 is SYDVKM in the germline V gene. Trimming removed 10 bases from V and 0 bases from J, with 7 bases in between. This CDR3 region has 12 residues. CDR3 region: CATYNSGNTIYF. The CDR3 nucleotides are TGTGCCACCTATAACTCTGGAAACACCATATATTTT.

This chain connects TRBV27 to TRBJ2-1, with D maybe TRBD2 (6 bases). The CDR3 runs to 16 residues. V was pared by 5 bases and J by 4 bases, with 18 bases between. CDR1 and CDR2 (germline): MNHEY, SMNVEV (reference sequence). CDR3 coding DNA: TGTGCCAGCAGTCTGTTGGAACGGGGGTTGTACAATGAGCAGTTCTTC. Translated: CASSLLERGLYNEQFF.

The J gene is TRBJ1-1, the V gene TRBV5-1; 10 bases align to TRBD1. The CDR3 spans 14 residues. J was trimmed by 1 base and V by 5 bases; bases with no gene match: 2. Germline values: CDR1 SGHRS, CDR2 YFSETQ. The CDR3 sequence: CASRTGGKNTEAFF. CDR3 sequence (DNA): TGCGCCAGCAGGACAGGGGGCAAGAACACTGAAGCTTTCTTT.

The chain recombines TRBV12-3 or TRBV12-4 with TRBJ1-6; the D is unclear. This CDR3 contains 12 residues. Trimming removed 4 bases at V and 12 bases at J, with 10 bases between. The CDR3 sequence is CASSSGFEPLHF. In nucleotides, the CDR3 is TGTGCCAGCAGTTCAGGATTTGAACCCCTCCACTTT.

In DNA form, the CDR3 reads TGTGCCAGCACCCGACAGGGCCAACACACAGATACGCAGTATTTT. Encoded protein: CASTRQGQHTDTQYF. This sequence joins TRBV7-9 and TRBJ2-3; 7 nucleotides agree with TRBD1. The V gene's germline CDR1 is SEHNR and CDR2 FQNEAQ (reference sequence). This CDR3 has 15 residues. V shed 7 bases, J shed 2 bases, and the junction held 9 bases outside the gene matches.

The genes are TRBV25-1 and TRBJ2-2, with TRBD1 identical over 7 bases. The length of the CDR3 is 15 residues. From germline, CDR1 is MGHDK and CDR2 SYGVNS. The V gene end was trimmed by 3 bases and the J gene end by 1 base; junction bases not matched to a gene: 2. The chain's CDR3 is CASSEDRLNTGELFF. CDR3 in DNA: TGTGCCAGCAGTGAGGACAGGTTGAACACCGGGGAGCTGTTTTTT.

V usage is TRBV28 and J usage is TRBJ1-5, with 8 bases that match TRBD1. The CDR3 sequence is 13 residues long. The V and J ends lost 7 bases and 7 bases, in that order; junction bases with no gene match: 6. CDR1 is MDHEN and CDR2 is SYDVKM in the germline V gene. This CDR3 is CASTGQGRQPQHF. In nucleotides, the CDR3 is TGTGCCAGCACCGGACAGGGAAGGCAGCCCCAGCATTTT.

The V gene is TRBV7-2, the J gene TRBJ1-1; TRBD1 aligns across 8 bases. CDR1 is SGHTA and CDR2 is FQGNSA in the germline V gene. V gave up 3 bases and J gave up 4 bases; unmatched junction bases: 1. The CDR3 is 13 residues long. CDR3: CASSFDRGTEAFF. CDR3 coding DNA: TGTGCCAGCAGCTTTGACAGGGGCACTGAAGCTTTCTTT.

This clone was counted between two and nine times. The chain joins TRBV5-1 to TRBJ2-3; 9 bases line up with TRBD2. Germline loops: CDR1 SGHRS, CDR2 YFSETQ. The CDR3 covers 15 residues. The V segment lost 1 base and the J segment 3 bases; nucleotides outside the gene matches: 3. The CDR3 region is CASSLLSGGTDTQYF. DNA of the CDR3: TGCGCCAGCAGCTTGCTTAGCGGGGGTACAGATACGCAGTATTTT. Filled out from reference TRBV5-1 and TRBJ2-3, the complete variable domain reads KAGVTQTPRYLIKTRGQQVTLSCSPISGHRSVSWYQQTPGQGLQFLFEYFSETQRNKGNFPGRFSGRQFSNSRSEMNVSTLELGDSALYLCASSLLSGGTDTQYFGPGTRLTVL.

The V gene is TRBV6-1, the J gene TRBJ2-7; 8 bases fit TRBD2. Per the germline V gene, CDR1 is MNHNS and CDR2 is SASEGT. This CDR3 has 14 amino acids. V dropped 5 bases and J dropped 1; count of bases not matched to a gene: 4. The CDR3: CASSTRGDSYEQYF. CDR3 DNA sequence: TGTGCCAGCAGTACGCGGGGGGATTCCTACGAGCAGTACTTC.

The chain recombines TRBV7-9 with TRBJ2-1, with D possibly being TRBD1 (5 bases). This CDR3 comprises 15 residues. Germline V gives CDR1 SEHNR, CDR2 FQNEAQ (reference sequence). Trimming left V 3 bases short and J 4 bases short, with 13 bases between. In DNA form, the CDR3 reads TGTGCCAGCAGCTTCCAGGGCCCTGTGTACAATGAGCAGTTCTTC. Its protein product is CASSFQGPVYNEQFF.